Reported below is one TCR beta chain. Authors' processing steps: How many nucleated cells were present was estimated from reference gene primer amplification. Some clones are missing from TCRdb's copy, which holds only in-frame ones; the method was immunoSEQ multiplex PCR. The V and J calls and clone size are taken from that table; D and trimming were inferred from the DNA. Of roughly 42,000 clones detected, around 77% appear once; the ten largest clones hold about 30%. CDR1 is SGHAT, CDR2 FQNNGV, per germline. Trimming took 4 bases from V and 0 from J; bases not matched to a gene: 3. The CDR3 consists of 15 residues. This sample is drawn from a study of blood T cell repertoires in COVID-19. On the study more broadly: Some COVID-19 samples were acute and others convalescent; all came from the United States, Italy and Spain. Sources were T cells, B-cell-depleted T cells, or PBMCs; the material itself was cDNA or gDNA.

Source material: peripheral blood. This chain joins TRBV11-2 and TRBJ2-7; the match to TRBD1 covers 10 bases. The TCR was taken from an elderly woman with acute or convalescent COVID-19. CDR3 DNA: TGTGCCAGCAGCTCGGGACAGGGGCACTCCTACGAGCAGTACTTC. This gives the protein CASSSGQGHSYEQYF.